This T cell receptor beta chain was identified during a study of T cell repertoires in cytomegalovirus infection. TCRdb redid the calling of the reads with MiXCR, one entry per CDR3 protein. This table holds roughly 350,000 distinct CDR3 sequences, about 35% found once. Of note for this clonotype: Its antigen is not known.

The sequencing used cultured PBMCs, collected from culture after CMV antigen stimulation. This TCR was sampled from a human donor in good health (CMV status not recorded). Some clones in this sample may be carry-over from other donors' samples.

The CDR3 DNA reads as TGTGCCAGCAGCTTAGTTGTGCGGGCAACTAATGAAAAACTGTTTTTT. This encodes CASSLVVRATNEKLFF. The chain is built from TRBV7-2 and TRBJ1-4; D unresolved. Germline loops: CDR1 SGHTA, CDR2 FQGNSA. CDR3 size: 16 residues. Trimming cost V 1 base and J 0 bases, with 9 bases left between them.